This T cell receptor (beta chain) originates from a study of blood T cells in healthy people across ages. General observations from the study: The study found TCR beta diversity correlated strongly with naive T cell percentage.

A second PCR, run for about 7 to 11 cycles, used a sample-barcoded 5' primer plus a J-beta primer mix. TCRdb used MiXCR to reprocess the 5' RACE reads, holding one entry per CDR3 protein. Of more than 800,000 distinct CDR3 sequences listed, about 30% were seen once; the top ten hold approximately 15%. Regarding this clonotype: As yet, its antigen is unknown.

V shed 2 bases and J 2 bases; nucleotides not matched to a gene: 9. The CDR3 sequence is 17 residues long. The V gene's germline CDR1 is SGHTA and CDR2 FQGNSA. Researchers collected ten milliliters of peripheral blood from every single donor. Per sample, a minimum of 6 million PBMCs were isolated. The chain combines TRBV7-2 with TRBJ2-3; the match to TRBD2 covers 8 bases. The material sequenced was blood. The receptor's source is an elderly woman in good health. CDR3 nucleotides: TGTGCCAGCAGCTTACGGGGGCGGGGGGCCACCACAGATACGCAGTATTTT. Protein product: CASSLRGRGATTDTQYF.